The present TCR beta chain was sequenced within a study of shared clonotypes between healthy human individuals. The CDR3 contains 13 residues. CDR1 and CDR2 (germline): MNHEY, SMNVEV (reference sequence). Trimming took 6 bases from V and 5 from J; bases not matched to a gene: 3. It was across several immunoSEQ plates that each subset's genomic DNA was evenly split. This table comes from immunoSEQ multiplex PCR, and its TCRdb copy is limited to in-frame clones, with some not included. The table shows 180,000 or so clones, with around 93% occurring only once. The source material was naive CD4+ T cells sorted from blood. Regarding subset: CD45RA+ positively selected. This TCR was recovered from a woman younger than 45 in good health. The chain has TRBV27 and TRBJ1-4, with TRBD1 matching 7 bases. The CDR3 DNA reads TGTGCCAGCAGACGACAGGGAAATGAAAAACTGTTTTTT. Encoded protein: CASRRQGNEKLFF.